What follows are 3 T cell receptor beta chains derived from one specimen sequenced in a study of graft-versus-host responses after intestinal transplantation. What these receptors recognize is not known. Clones were read by immunoSEQ multiplex PCR, and TCRdb kept only the in-frame ones, dropping some. The repertoire holds about 93,000 clones, 85% to 95% seen once, with 0.49% in the top ten. Sequenced material: unstimulated CD8+ T cells sorted from spleen or lymph node cells, taken before intestinal transplant. The receptor source for this set is a human donor who received an intestinal transplant.

The V and J genes are TRBV7-6 and TRBJ2-7, with D possibly TRBD1 on 5 matching bases. The CDR3 spans 16 residues. Germline-derived CDR1 and CDR2 are SGHVS and FNYEAQ. The V gene lost 1 base and the J gene lost 0 bases, with 13 bases spanning the gap. CDR3 protein: CASSLEAGPSSYEQYF. Written as DNA, the CDR3 is TGTGCCAGCAGCTTAGAAGCAGGGCCGAGCTCCTACGAGCAGTACTTC.

With respect to this clone: One end of the junction fails to match germline, which may point to a read error. This chain joins TRBV7-8 and TRBJ1-3; D is undetermined. The CDR3 consists of 14 residues. CDR1 and CDR2 from the germline V gene are SGHVS and FQNEAQ. DNA of the CDR3: TGTGCCAGCAGCTCCGGTAGGACTGGAAACACCACATATTTT. This gives the protein CASSSGRTGNTTYF. The variable domain in full, with the rest retrieved from reference TRBV7-8 and TRBJ1-3, is GAGVSQSPRYKVAKRGQDVALRCDPISGHVSLFWYQQALGQGPEFLTYFQNEAQLDKSGLPSDRFFAERPEGSVSTLKIQRTQQEDSAVYLCASSSGRTGNTTYFGEGSWLTVV.

The V and J genes are TRBV6-5 and TRBJ2-2; D not certain. Germline lookup yields CDR1 MNHEY and CDR2 SVGAGI. V lost 3 bases to trimming and J lost 6 bases, with 5 bases between them. This CDR3 is built from 12 residues. This chain's CDR3 is CASSYRSGELFF. CDR3 DNA sequence: TGTGCCAGCAGTTATCGGTCCGGGGAGCTGTTTTTT.